The sequence of this T cell receptor (beta chain) was determined in a study of OX40 agonist ivuxolimab in advanced cancers. Study in general: Three patients, one with hepatocellular carcinoma and two with cutaneous melanoma, achieved partial responses.

Losses at the gene ends were 5 bases for V and 2 bases for J; bases not matched to a gene: 13. The CDR3 covers 17 residues. In germline, CDR1 is MNHEY, CDR2 SMNVEV (reference sequence). This clone was counted once. The antigen is not known. A history of autoimmune disease or systemic immunosuppression excluded patients. Study-level findings and limits: The study observed clonal expansion of CD4+ and CD8+ blood T cells by week 6 at 0.1 to 3.0 mg/kg. There were also nonresponders showing low normalized T-cell clonal expansion.

The repertoire was sequenced with immunoSEQ multiplex PCR; TCRdb's copy has only in-frame clones and lacks some. The repertoire consists of tens of thousands of clones, with approximately 84% occurring once and the leading ten covering 6.5% to 8%. The sample consisted of CD4+ or CD8+ T cells sorted from blood, taken in a trial of the OX40 agonist ivuxolimab. The sequence was collected from an adult with an advanced solid tumor such as melanoma, head and neck, liver or kidney cancer. This chain joins TRBV27 and TRBJ1-2; TRBD1 matches 8 bases. The CDR3 here is CASSRSRAGGVNYGYTF. CDR3 in DNA: TGTGCCAGCAGTAGATCGCGGGCAGGGGGCGTGAACTATGGCTACACCTTC.